These T cell receptor beta chains were read from a single sample in a study of neoadjuvant anti-PD-1 for oral cavity cancer. Clones were sequenced by immunoSEQ multiplex PCR, and TCRdb holds only the in-frame ones, with some missing. In the table there are about 16,000 clones, 65% to 70% of which are singletons. The sequencing here drew on PBMCs, taken before nivolumab (anti-PD-1) treatment. These receptors originate from a person between 35 and 79 years old with oral cavity squamous cell carcinoma. Each CDR3 is given with its conserved first and last residue.

TRBV9	TRBJ1-1	CASSATDSEAFF
TRBV19	TRBJ1-1	CASSTQLNTEAFF
TRBV9	TRBJ2-7	CASSLRDRGPGEQYF
TRBV30	TRBJ2-2	CAWSVRDREFGELFF
TRBV28	TRBJ2-3	CASSFAPRTDLTDTQYF
TRBV10-2	TRBJ2-7	CASSVQATYEQYF
TRBV30	TRBJ1-2	CAWSAQGFGYTF
TRBV10-2	TRBJ2-7	CASRVGVGYEQYF
TRBV6-5	TRBJ1-5	CASSYSTNQPQHF
TRBV6-4	TRBJ2-1	CASSNNGLLGVEQFF
TRBV2	TRBJ2-1	CASSEALGEGRNEQFF
TRBV4-2	TRBJ1-5	CASSQVRDRGQPQHF
TRBV2	TRBJ1-2	CARRDQPGQANYGYTF
TRBV30	TRBJ2-2	CAWRDSPKAGELFF
TRBV11-3	TRBJ2-1	CASSSGTSFNEQFF
TRBV2	TRBJ2-7	CASWGSYEQYF
TRBV6-6	TRBJ1-4	CASCDSRWEKLFF
TRBV4-2	TRBJ1-5	CASSQEAGQGYQPQHF
TRBV5-1	TRBJ2-5	CASSIGQGGQETQYF
TRBV11-2	TRBJ2-7	CASSFVTSGSYEQYF
TRBV28	TRBJ1-2	CASSLKAAGTGGYTF
TRBV27	TRBJ1-2	CASSFPPGALYGYTF
TRBV15	TRBJ2-1	CATSRGQGLGNYNEQFF
TRBV7-3	TRBJ2-1	CASSLTGDGEQFF
TRBV5-1	TRBJ2-1	CASSFLEGTTYNEQFF
TRBV7-8	TRBJ2-7	CASGESSYEQYF
TRBV30	TRBJ2-7	CAWGGGGDEQYF
TRBV5-1	TRBJ2-3	CASSTDSTDTQYF
TRBV2	TRBJ2-7	CASGKRSSYEQYF
TRBV6-1	TRBJ2-7	CASSGSGTGSFEQYF
TRBV9	TRBJ2-5	CASSVSPTGEETQYF